These 32 T cell receptor beta chains originate from one sample sequenced in a study of blood T cell repertoires in COVID-19. Libraries were prepared by immunoSEQ multiplex PCR; TCRdb keeps only in-frame clonotypes and omits some of them. The sample lists 150,000 or so clones; more than 75% were seen once. The specimen sequenced was peripheral blood. The source of these receptors is a man aged 80 or over with acute or convalescent COVID-19.

The chain is built from TRBV10-3 and TRBJ1-1; no clear D. Trimming shortened V by 0 bases and J by 6 bases, and 14 bases separated the two germline ends. In germline, CDR1 is ENHRY, CDR2 SYGVKD. This CDR3 is 15 amino acids long. CDR3 sequence: CAISESWQDIAEAFF. CDR3 sequence (DNA): TGTGCCATCAGTGAGTCCTGGCAGGATATCGCTGAAGCTTTCTTT.

This clone came up once. This rearrangement joins TRBV5-1 to TRBJ2-3, with D possibly matching TRBD1 (5 bases). V was trimmed by 3 bases and J by 2 bases, leaving 13 bases between them. Germline V gene data show CDR1 as SGHRS and CDR2 as YFSETQ. This CDR3 spans 15 amino acids. CDR3 nucleotides: TGCGCCAGCAGCTCGAGACAGAGTTCCACAGATACGCAGTATTTT. It specifies CASSSRQSSTDTQYF.

As for this clone: Distinct nucleotide sequences in the sample also encode this CDR3. This sequence joins TRBV28 and TRBJ2-2, with TRBD1 matching over 7 bases. Trimming cost V 3 bases and J 0 bases; bases outside gene matches: 1. The CDR3 contains 15 residues. Germline V gene data show CDR1 as MDHEN and CDR2 as SYDVKM. CDR3 protein: CASSFGTANTGELFF. The DNA for the CDR3 is TGTGCCAGCAGTTTTGGGACAGCGAACACCGGGGAGCTGTTTTTT. Complete variable domain (other parts from reference TRBV28 and TRBJ2-2): DVKVTQSSRYLVKRTGEKVFLECVQDMDHENMFWYRQDPGLGLRLIYFSYDVKMKEKGDIPEGYSVSREKKERFSLILESASTNQTSMYLCASSFGTANTGELFFGEGSRLTVL.

The CDR3 DNA sequence: TGCGCCAGCAGCGCGTGGGGGGGCTCCTACGAGCAGTACTTC. It encodes CASSAWGGSYEQYF. J is TRBJ2-7 and V is TRBV5-1, with 7 nucleotides matching TRBD2. CDR3 size: 14 residues. The V gene end was trimmed by 4 bases and the J gene end by 0 bases; junction bases not matched to a gene: 4. CDR1 and CDR2 from the germline V gene are SGHRS and YFSETQ.

This clone has just one count. This sequence joins TRBV19 and TRBJ1-6; 8 bases fit TRBD1. This CDR3 is built from 14 residues. Germline values: CDR1 LNHDA, CDR2 SQIVND (reference sequence). V lost 5 bases to trimming and J lost 10 bases; unmatched junction nucleotides: 7. Here the CDR3 reads CASSVAQGESPLHF. The DNA for the CDR3 is TGTGCCAGTAGTGTAGCACAGGGGGAATCACCCCTCCACTTT.

V is TRBV4-2 and J is TRBJ2-3; 9 nucleotides match TRBD2. Germline trimming cut 0 bases from V and 0 bases from J; bases unmatched to any gene: 1. Germline lookup yields CDR1 LGHNA and CDR2 YNFKEQ. The CDR3 is made up of 16 amino acids. The CDR3 nucleotides are TGTGCCAGCAGCCAAGACCTAGCGGGGAGCACAGATACGCAGTATTTT. Translated: CASSQDLAGSTDTQYF.

This chain joins TRBV28 and TRBJ1-1, with D possibly TRBD1 on 5 matching bases. The CDR3 sequence is 13 residues long. Germline-derived CDR1 and CDR2 are MDHEN and SYDVKM. Trimming took 4 bases from V and 5 from J, leaving 11 bases between them. CDR3 in DNA: TGTGCCAGCAGTTCCGGGCAGGGAACTGAAGCTTTCTTT. Amino acid sequence: CASSSGQGTEAFF.

The V gene is TRBV2, the J gene TRBJ2-5; D might be TRBD2 (5 bases). This CDR3 is built from 17 residues. The V and J ends lost 0 bases and 5 bases respectively, with 19 bases between them. Germline values: CDR1 SNHLY, CDR2 FYNNEI. The CDR3 spells CASSEALQVQGGETQYF. DNA for the CDR3: TGTGCCAGCAGTGAAGCGCTTCAGGTTCAAGGCGGGGAGACCCAGTACTTC.

This clone was counted a single time. The chain has TRBV18 and TRBJ2-6, with 7 bases aligning to TRBD1. The junction had 2 bases not matched to a gene; V was cut back by 1 base and J by 2 bases. Germline V gene data show CDR1 as KGHSH and CDR2 as LQKENI. The CDR3 is made up of 16 amino acids. The CDR3 region is CASSPQGAAGANVLTF. The CDR3 DNA sequence: TGTGCCAGCTCACCACAGGGGGCGGCTGGGGCCAACGTCCTGACTTTC.

The chain joins TRBV4-2 to TRBJ1-5, with D maybe TRBD1 (6 bases). The CDR3 has 15 amino acids. Germline-derived CDR1 and CDR2 are LGHNA and YNFKEQ. Trimming took off 4 bases at V and 4 bases at J, with 14 bases between the two ends. The CDR3 sequence: CASSPRAGANQPQHF. The CDR3, as DNA: TGTGCCAGCAGCCCCAGGGCGGGGGCGAATCAGCCCCAGCATTTT.

V is TRBV9 and J is TRBJ2-5; the D is unclear. This CDR3 region has 14 residues. Trimming removed 4 bases from V and 5 bases from J, with 15 bases in between. Germline V CDR1 and CDR2: SGDLS, YYNGEE. The CDR3 bases are TGTGCCAGCAGCCAAGCCCCCTCTCTTGAGACCCAGTACTTC. Its translation: CASSQAPSLETQYF.

V and J are TRBV6-2 or TRBV6-3 and TRBJ1-2; 12 bases fit TRBD1. V lost 1 base, J lost 7 bases, and 7 bases stayed unmatched. Germline CDR1 reads MNHEY; CDR2 reads SVGEGT. The CDR3 is made up of 16 amino acids. The CDR3 coding sequence is TGTGCCAGCAGTTACTGGAGGGGACAGGGGGCTCGTGGCTACACCTTC. This sequence encodes CASSYWRGQGARGYTF.

The CDR3, as DNA: TGTGCCAGCAGCCTGACCGGGACTAGCCACAATGAGCAGTTCTTC. It specifies CASSLTGTSHNEQFF. This chain joins TRBV11-2 and TRBJ2-1, with 9 bases matching TRBD2. V trimming: 5 bases; J trimming: 5 bases; junction bases outside the gene matches: 7. The CDR3 has 15 residues. Per germline, CDR1 SGHAT and CDR2 FQNNGV.

This clone was counted a single time. The chain is built from TRBV5-1 and TRBJ2-3, with D possibly TRBD1 on 6 matching bases. The CDR3 covers 16 residues. Germline CDR1 reads SGHRS; CDR2 reads YFSETQ. Trimming removed 4 bases from V and 2 bases from J, with 17 bases in between. The CDR3 loop is CASSASTRGPTDTQYF. In DNA, the CDR3 is TGCGCCAGCAGCGCGTCGACCAGGGGTCCCACAGATACGCAGTATTTT. The full variable domain, rest sourced from reference TRBV5-1 and TRBJ2-3, is KAGVTQTPRYLIKTRGQQVTLSCSPISGHRSVSWYQQTPGQGLQFLFEYFSETQRNKGNFPGRFSGRQFSNSRSEMNVSTLELGDSALYLCASSASTRGPTDTQYFGPGTRLTVL.

The genes are TRBV6-4 and TRBJ2-7; D is possibly TRBD1 (6 bases). The CDR3 covers 13 residues. The V gene's germline CDR1 is MRHNA and CDR2 SNTAGT. V was trimmed by 4 bases and J by 5 bases, leaving 12 bases between them. The DNA for the CDR3 is TGTGCCAGCAGTGCAACACAGGGAGACGAGCAGTACTTC. It translates to CASSATQGDEQYF.

The V call is TRBV5-1, the J call TRBJ2-2; 9 nucleotides agree with TRBD1. Germline V gene data show CDR1 as SGHRS and CDR2 as YFSETQ. The trim removed 5 bases at V and 6 bases at J, leaving 8 bases unmatched. The CDR3 is 15 residues long. CDR3 DNA sequence: TGCGCCAGCAGTACCGGACAGGGGTCCCCCGGGGAGCTGTTTTTT. It is translated as CASSTGQGSPGELFF.

The chain combines TRBV5-1 with TRBJ2-3, with TRBD1 as a possible D gene (5 bases). The V end lost 0 bases, the J end lost 6 bases, and 14 bases lay between the germline ends. This CDR3 is built from 15 residues. CDR1 is SGHRS, CDR2 YFSETQ, per germline. The CDR3: CASSLEGRAVDTQYF. CDR3 in DNA: TGCGCCAGCAGCTTGGAGGGCAGGGCCGTCGATACGCAGTATTTT. The whole variable domain, filled in from reference TRBV5-1 and TRBJ2-3, reads KAGVTQTPRYLIKTRGQQVTLSCSPISGHRSVSWYQQTPGQGLQFLFEYFSETQRNKGNFPGRFSGRQFSNSRSEMNVSTLELGDSALYLCASSLEGRAVDTQYFGPGTRLTVL.

This clone is a singleton in its sample. In DNA, the CDR3 is TGTGCCAGCAGCTTTGGCGGTGATGAAAAACTGTTTTTT. Translated, it gives CASSFGGDEKLFF. The chain couples TRBV5-4 to TRBJ1-4; D gene uncertain. The V end was cut by 2 bases, the J end by 6 bases, with 8 bases between. The CDR3 extends over 13 amino acids. Germline CDR1 is SGHNT and CDR2 is YYREEE (reference sequence). The variable domain in full, completed from reference TRBV5-4 and TRBJ1-4, reads ETGVTQSPTHLIKTRGQQVTLRCSSQSGHNTVSWYQQALGQGPQFIFQYYREEENGRGNFPPRFSGLQFPNYSSELNVNALELDDSALYLCASSFGGDEKLFFGSGTQLSVL.

The V and J genes are TRBV5-5 and TRBJ2-2, with D possibly matching TRBD2 (5 bases). The V gene's germline CDR1 is SGHKS and CDR2 YYEKEE (reference sequence). The CDR3 spans 13 residues. Trimming left V 6 bases short and J 8 bases short, with 14 bases between. Here the CDR3 DNA reads TGTGCCAGCACCCGGAACCGACTAGGGGAGCTGTTTTTT. Residues: CASTRNRLGELFF.

J is TRBJ2-1 and V is TRBV2, with D possibly matching TRBD2 (6 bases). The CDR3 covers 16 residues. The V end was cut by 6 bases, the J end by 0 bases, with 15 bases between. The germline CDR1 and CDR2 sequences are SNHLY and FYNNEI. The CDR3 reads CASSARLGISYNEQFF. The CDR3 DNA follows: TGTGCCAGCAGCGCCAGACTAGGGATCTCCTACAATGAGCAGTTCTTC.

The chain couples TRBV28 to TRBJ2-3; D possibly corresponds to TRBD1 (6 bases). CDR3 length: 15 amino acids. The V and J ends lost 6 bases and 4 bases respectively, with 17 bases between them. In germline, CDR1 is MDHEN, CDR2 SYDVKM. The CDR3 sequence is CASRIGGRTSDTQYF. Written as DNA, the CDR3 is TGTGCCAGCAGGATAGGGGGACGGACATCAGATACGCAGTATTTT.

This chain connects TRBV6-1 to TRBJ1-5; the match to TRBD1 covers 9 bases. V lost 2 bases, J lost 2 bases, and 4 bases stayed unmatched. This CDR3 comprises 16 residues. Germline V gene lookup returns CDR1 MNHNS and CDR2 SASEGT. The CDR3 region is CASSERDRVGNQPQHF. For the CDR3, the DNA is TGTGCCAGCAGTGAAAGGGACAGGGTGGGCAATCAGCCCCAGCATTTT.

In this sample, this clone turned up a few times. The CDR3 region is CASSSTSGQETQYF. The CDR3, as DNA: TGTGCCAGCAGCTCGACTAGCGGTCAAGAGACCCAGTACTTC. This chain connects TRBV7-3 to TRBJ2-5; 9 bases are shared with TRBD2. V was pared by 4 bases and J by 2 bases, with 2 bases of the junction left unmatched. The germline V gene encodes CDR1 SGHTA and CDR2 FQGTGA. CDR3 length: 14 amino acids.

CDR3 region: CASKGGPSYNEQFF. CDR3 nucleotides: TGTGCCAGCAAGGGGGGGCCCTCCTACAATGAGCAGTTCTTC. The chain joins TRBV6-5 to TRBJ2-1, with D possibly matching TRBD2 (7 bases). CDR3 length: 14 residues. Germline V gives CDR1 MNHEY, CDR2 SVGAGI. V lost 7 bases and J lost 0, with 10 bases in between.

CDR3 loop: CASSVGAGGETQYF. The CDR3 DNA sequence: TGTGCCAGCAGCGTAGGGGCAGGAGGAGAGACCCAGTACTTC. The chain uses TRBV9 and TRBJ2-5; the D gene is possibly TRBD2 (5 bases). The germline CDR1 and CDR2 sequences are SGDLS and YYNGEE. Trimming took off 0 bases at V and 4 bases at J, with 10 bases between the two ends. The CDR3 contains 14 residues.

The V and J genes are TRBV14 and TRBJ1-5, with no clear D. The germline V gene has CDR1 SGHDN and CDR2 FVKESK. V shed 0 bases and J shed 6 bases, with 6 bases lying between them. CDR3 size: 13 residues. The CDR3 spells CASSQDLSQPQHF. The CDR3 DNA sequence: TGTGCCAGCAGCCAAGATCTTAGTCAGCCCCAGCATTTT.

This clone was observed a single time. This chain uses TRBV18 with TRBJ1-6, with TRBD1 matching over 12 bases. This CDR3 is built from 16 residues. The ends lost 5 bases at V and 10 bases at J; junction bases unmatched: 9. The V gene's germline CDR1 is KGHSH and CDR2 LQKENI. CDR3 bases: TGTGCCAGCTCATCCTTGGGACAGGGGGCGAAATCACCCCTCCACTTT. Translation gives CASSSLGQGAKSPLHF.

The table lists this clone with a few counts. The V and J genes are TRBV10-3 and TRBJ1-2, with 9 bases identical to TRBD1. This CDR3 region has 13 residues. Trimming at V came to 10 bases and at J to 3 bases, leaving 6 bases not matched to a gene. Germline V gene lookup returns CDR1 ENHRY and CDR2 SYGVKD. CDR3 protein: CATTTGGDYGYTF. CDR3 in DNA: TGTGCCACCACGACAGGGGGTGACTATGGCTACACCTTC.

This sequence joins TRBV2 and TRBJ1-5; D is possibly TRBD1 (6 bases). The V end lost 4 bases, the J end lost 4 bases, and 14 bases lay between the germline ends. Germline V CDR1 and CDR2: SNHLY, FYNNEI. The CDR3 consists of 15 residues. CDR3 sequence reads: CASSGIGQINQPQHF. The CDR3 nucleotides are TGTGCCAGCAGTGGTATCGGACAGATTAATCAGCCCCAGCATTTT.

The rearrangement links TRBV20-1 to TRBJ2-2; D is possibly TRBD2 (5 bases). Germline lookup yields CDR1 DFQATT and CDR2 SNEGSKA (reference sequence). The V end was cut by 3 bases, the J end by 6 bases, with 11 bases between. The CDR3 contains 13 residues. CDR3 coding DNA: TGCAGTGCTAGTGTGCCAGCGGCCGGGGAGCTGTTTTTT. It yields the protein CSASVPAAGELFF.

This chain uses TRBV28 with TRBJ1-5, with TRBD1 matching 7 bases. The CDR3 has 15 residues. Trimming at V came to 5 bases and at J to 4 bases, leaving 8 bases not matched to a gene. The V gene's germline CDR1 is MDHEN and CDR2 SYDVKM. This chain's CDR3 is CASSGGQAKNQPQHF. The CDR3 region has the DNA TGTGCCAGCAGTGGCGGACAGGCGAAGAATCAGCCCCAGCATTTT.

This chain connects TRBV4-1 to TRBJ1-4, with unresolved D. The V gene's germline CDR1 is MGHRA and CDR2 YSYEKL. This CDR3 is built from 12 residues. V was clipped by 3 bases and J by 8 bases, with 7 bases between them. This CDR3 reads CASSHTVEKLFF. CDR3 sequence (DNA): TGCGCCAGCAGCCACACAGTAGAAAAACTGTTTTTT.